The rows below give T cell receptor beta chains drawn from one sample of a study of T-cell reconstitution after alpha-beta-depleted transplantation in children. TCRdb re-derived calls from the PCR reads in MiXCR, one entry per CDR3 protein. In the table there are 45,000 or so distinct CDR3 sequences, about 50% of which are singletons. Sequenced material: peripheral blood, taken before TCRalphabeta/CD19-depleted stem cell transplant. The receptors stem from a boy under three years old with SCID, due to receive a stem cell transplant. Each CDR3 is given with its conserved first and last residue. The order of the fields is clone size, V gene, J gene, D gene, CDR3 protein, CDR3 DNA. D genes are given only for firm matches. A clone size is listed for some rows: how often the clone was seen (once, few, many), or a class if it is expanded.

size: few
V: TRBV7-9
J: TRBJ2-7
D: TRBD1
CDR3: CASSPPTGISSYEQYF
DNA: TGTGCCAGCAGCCCCCCGACAGGGATTAGCTCCTACGAGCAGTACTTC

size: -
V: TRBV7-2
J: TRBJ2-3
D: TRBD2
CDR3: CASSPPGLAGADTQYF
DNA: TGTGCCAGCAGCCCACCCGGACTAGCGGGGGCAGATACGCAGTATTTT

size: few
V: TRBV6-5
J: TRBJ2-3
D: TRBD1
CDR3: CASSNRDRGDTQYF
DNA: TGTGCCAGCAGTAACCGGGACAGGGGGGATACGCAGTATTTT

size: -
V: TRBV27
J: TRBJ2-2
D: TRBD1
CDR3: CASSLSPGGSGELFF
DNA: TGTGCCAGCAGTTTATCCCCAGGGGGCTCCGGGGAGCTGTTTTTT

size: few
V: TRBV20-1
J: TRBJ2-5
D: TRBD1
CDR3: CSASQGTGGKKTQYF
DNA: TGCAGTGCTAGTCAGGGGACAGGGGGCAAAAAGACCCAGTACTTC

size: few
V: TRBV3-1
J: TRBJ1-2
D: -
CDR3: CASSQDVADRVFGYTF
DNA: TGTGCCAGCAGCCAAGATGTGGCAGATAGGGTTTTCGGCTACACCTTC

size: -
V: TRBV4-2
J: TRBJ2-3
D: -
CDR3: CASSQSPVGVDTQYF
DNA: TGTGCCAGCAGCCAATCCCCAGTCGGAGTGGATACGCAGTATTTT

size: -
V: TRBV5-5
J: TRBJ2-5
D: -
CDR3: CASSSTDLQQETQYF
DNA: TGTGCCAGCAGCTCTACGGACTTGCAACAAGAGACCCAGTACTTC

size: -
V: TRBV5-1
J: TRBJ2-5
D: -
CDR3: CASSLMGAPYQETQYF
DNA: TGCGCCAGCAGCTTGATGGGGGCTCCGTACCAAGAGACCCAGTACTTC

size: -
V: TRBV20-1
J: TRBJ2-1
D: -
CDR3: CSAPGVYGEQFF
DNA: TGCAGTGCCCCTGGGGTATACGGTGAGCAGTTCTTC

size: -
V: TRBV29-1
J: TRBJ1-2
D: -
CDR3: CSVEDPDRIYGYTF
DNA: TGCAGCGTTGAAGATCCTGACAGGATCTATGGCTACACCTTC

size: -
V: TRBV5-1
J: TRBJ2-3
D: TRBD1
CDR3: CASSLGQATDTQYF
DNA: TGCGCCAGCAGCTTAGGACAGGCCACAGATACGCAGTATTTT

size: -
V: TRBV5-1
J: TRBJ2-7
D: -
CDR3: CASSLRDPYEQYF
DNA: TGCGCCAGCAGCTTGCGGGACCCCTACGAGCAGTACTTC

size: -
V: TRBV6-6
J: TRBJ1-1
D: -
CDR3: CASSQFEAFF
DNA: TGTGCCAGCAGCCAATTTGAAGCTTTCTTT

size: few
V: TRBV6-2/TRBV6-3
J: TRBJ2-7
D: -
CDR3: CASTPPKAKSYEQYF
DNA: TGTGCCAGCACCCCTCCGAAGGCTAAGTCCTACGAGCAGTACTTC

size: few
V: TRBV15
J: TRBJ1-1
D: TRBD1
CDR3: CATSRDSSTGTRRAFF
DNA: TGTGCCACCAGCAGAGATTCTTCGACAGGGACTCGCCGAGCTTTCTTT

size: -
V: TRBV6-1
J: TRBJ2-5
D: -
CDR3: CASTWGQETQYF
DNA: TGTGCCAGCACCTGGGGTCAAGAGACCCAGTACTTC

size: -
V: TRBV6-1
J: TRBJ1-6
D: TRBD1
CDR3: CASNNGQGGNSPLHF
DNA: TGTGCCAGCAACAACGGACAGGGGGGGAATTCACCCCTCCACTTT

size: few
V: TRBV7-2
J: TRBJ1-4
D: -
CDR3: CASSSTDLAEKLFF
DNA: TGTGCCAGCAGCTCGACAGATTTGGCTGAAAAACTGTTTTTT

size: -
V: TRBV15
J: TRBJ2-3
D: TRBD2
CDR3: CATSPQTAGAGDTQYF
DNA: TGTGCCACCAGCCCCCAAACAGCGGGGGCGGGAGATACGCAGTATTTT

size: -
V: TRBV2
J: TRBJ1-3
D: -
CDR3: CASSEYGNTIYF
DNA: TGTGCCAGCAGTGAATACGGAAACACCATATATTTT

size: many
V: TRBV24-1
J: TRBJ1-2
D: -
CDR3: CATSERQGEGYTF
DNA: TGTGCCACCAGTGAGCGGCAGGGTGAAGGCTACACCTTC

size: -
V: TRBV20-1
J: TRBJ2-1
D: TRBD2
CDR3: CSARGLAGASWNEQFF
DNA: TGCAGTGCCCGTGGACTAGCGGGGGCCTCGTGGAATGAGCAGTTCTTC

size: -
V: TRBV5-1
J: TRBJ2-1
D: TRBD2
CDR3: CASSSVAGGMDEQFF
DNA: TGCGCCAGCAGCTCCGTCGCGGGGGGGATGGATGAGCAGTTCTTC

size: -
V: TRBV6-2/TRBV6-3
J: TRBJ2-1
D: -
CDR3: CASGRTTKYNEQFF
DNA: TGTGCCAGCGGACGGACTACGAAATACAATGAGCAGTTCTTC

size: -
V: TRBV11-2
J: TRBJ2-5
D: -
CDR3: CASSLGRRETQYF
DNA: TGTGCCAGCAGCTTAGGGCGGCGAGAGACCCAGTACTTC

size: -
V: TRBV3-1
J: TRBJ2-3
D: -
CDR3: CASSQEIGGGGTDTQYF
DNA: TGTGCCAGCAGCCAAGAGATTGGGGGGGGCGGCACAGATACGCAGTATTTT

size: -
V: TRBV5-5
J: TRBJ1-1
D: -
CDR3: CASSLRGRDTEAFF
DNA: TGTGCCAGCAGCTTGCGGGGGAGGGACACTGAAGCTTTCTTT

size: -
V: TRBV20-1
J: TRBJ2-1
D: TRBD2
CDR3: CSAPGLAGDNEQFF
DNA: TGCAGTGCTCCCGGACTAGCGGGGGACAATGAGCAGTTCTTC

size: -
V: TRBV5-1
J: TRBJ2-7
D: TRBD2
CDR3: CASGGDDSYEQYF
DNA: TGCGCCAGCGGGGGGGACGACTCCTACGAGCAGTACTTC

size: few
V: TRBV6-1
J: TRBJ1-2
D: -
CDR3: CASTPGGRKYGYTF
DNA: TGTGCCAGCACTCCGGGGGGGCGCAAATATGGCTACACCTTC

size: -
V: TRBV7-2
J: TRBJ2-1
D: -
CDR3: CASSFPKGLPYIDEQFF
DNA: TGTGCCAGCAGCTTCCCCAAAGGCCTACCTTATATCGATGAGCAGTTCTTC

size: -
V: TRBV7-6
J: TRBJ2-3
D: -
CDR3: CASSGLRGTHTDTQYF
DNA: TGTGCCAGCAGCGGCCTGAGGGGGACCCACACAGATACGCAGTATTTT

size: few
V: TRBV24-1
J: TRBJ2-1
D: TRBD2
CDR3: CATGGQGGINEQFF
DNA: TGTGCCACCGGAGGGCAGGGAGGGATAAATGAGCAGTTCTTC

size: -
V: TRBV5-1
J: TRBJ2-7
D: -
CDR3: CASSLMGSYEQYF
DNA: TGCGCCAGCAGCTTGATGGGGTCCTACGAGCAGTACTTC

size: few
V: TRBV5-1
J: TRBJ2-1
D: TRBD1
CDR3: CASSTGASPDNEQFF
DNA: TGCGCCAGCAGTACAGGGGCTTCACCTGACAATGAGCAGTTCTTC

size: -
V: TRBV15
J: TRBJ2-7
D: TRBD1
CDR3: CATSNDRDYEQYF
DNA: TGTGCCACCAGCAACGACAGGGACTACGAGCAGTACTTC

size: -
V: TRBV4-1
J: TRBJ2-7
D: -
CDR3: CASSQGPGDSYEQYF
DNA: TGCGCCAGCAGCCAAGGTCCAGGGGACTCCTACGAGCAGTACTTC

size: -
V: TRBV29-1
J: TRBJ2-7
D: -
CDR3: CSVKGRRNYEQYF
DNA: TGCAGCGTTAAGGGACGGAGGAACTACGAGCAGTACTTC

size: many
V: TRBV5-4
J: TRBJ1-4
D: TRBD1
CDR3: CASSPTGGDEKLFF
DNA: TGTGCCAGCAGCCCGACAGGGGGTGATGAAAAACTGTTTTTT

size: once
V: TRBV7-3
J: TRBJ2-3
D: -
CDR3: CASSFSAVFTDTQYF
DNA: TGTGCCAGCAGCTTCTCAGCGGTTTTCACAGATACGCAGTATTTT

size: -
V: TRBV7-9
J: TRBJ2-7
D: -
CDR3: CPSSFVAGSYEQYF
DNA: TGTCCCAGCAGCTTCGTCGCGGGGAGCTACGAGCAGTACTTC

size: -
V: TRBV28
J: TRBJ2-7
D: TRBD2
CDR3: CASSLPGLASSEQYF
DNA: TGTGCCAGCAGTTTACCGGGACTAGCTAGCTCCGAGCAGTACTTC

size: few
V: TRBV7-2
J: TRBJ2-1
D: TRBD2
CDR3: CASSGPGGLAYNEQFF
DNA: TGTGCCAGCAGCGGTCCGGGGGGACTAGCTTACAATGAGCAGTTCTTC

size: once
V: TRBV5-1
J: TRBJ2-7
D: TRBD1
CDR3: CASSSRQGRTDEQYF
DNA: TGCGCCAGCAGCTCACGACAGGGTCGTACGGACGAGCAGTACTTC

size: -
V: TRBV7-8
J: TRBJ1-1
D: -
CDR3: CASSPRVGLNTEAFF
DNA: TGTGCCAGCAGCCCTAGGGTCGGACTGAACACTGAAGCTTTCTTT

size: -
V: TRBV6-5
J: TRBJ1-1
D: -
CDR3: CASSSWNTEAFF
DNA: TGTGCCAGCAGTTCATGGAACACTGAAGCTTTCTTT

size: few
V: TRBV20-1
J: TRBJ1-5
D: -
CDR3: CSARDGEQVGGGQPQHF
DNA: TGCAGTGCTAGAGATGGGGAACAGGTTGGGGGTGGTCAGCCCCAGCATTTT

size: -
V: TRBV7-9
J: TRBJ2-2
D: TRBD2
CDR3: CASATSGGIGTGELFF
DNA: TGTGCCAGCGCCACTAGCGGGGGAATCGGCACCGGGGAGCTGTTTTTT

size: -
V: TRBV6-2/TRBV6-3
J: TRBJ1-2
D: TRBD1
CDR3: CASSQTTGFGYTF
DNA: TGTGCCAGCAGTCAAACGACAGGGTTCGGCTACACCTTC

size: -
V: TRBV5-1
J: TRBJ2-7
D: -
CDR3: CASSQSFQGPGVGEQYF
DNA: TGCGCCAGCAGCCAAAGCTTTCAGGGACCTGGGGTAGGCGAGCAGTACTTC

size: -
V: TRBV5-6
J: TRBJ2-3
D: -
CDR3: CASSFLTRKDTQYF
DNA: TGTGCCAGCAGCTTTTTAACGAGGAAAGATACGCAGTATTTT

size: -
V: TRBV10-3
J: TRBJ2-3
D: -
CDR3: CAISAADTQYF
DNA: TGTGCCATCAGTGCGGCAGATACGCAGTATTTT

size: few
V: TRBV7-2
J: TRBJ2-5
D: -
CDR3: CASSLETQYF
DNA: TGTGCCAGCAGCTTAGAGACCCAGTACTTC

size: few
V: TRBV7-9
J: TRBJ1-5
D: -
CDR3: CASSIGVYSNQPQHF
DNA: TGTGCCAGCAGCATCGGGGTATATAGCAATCAGCCCCAGCATTTT

size: few
V: TRBV5-1
J: TRBJ2-1
D: -
CDR3: CASSKGGPYNEQFF
DNA: TGCGCCAGCAGTAAGGGGGGGCCATACAATGAGCAGTTCTTC

size: -
V: TRBV5-1
J: TRBJ2-7
D: -
CDR3: CASSSGSIPYEQYF
DNA: TGCGCCAGCAGCAGCGGCAGCATTCCCTACGAGCAGTACTTC

size: -
V: TRBV6-2/TRBV6-3
J: TRBJ2-1
D: TRBD2
CDR3: CASRRPGLAVHEQFF
DNA: TGTGCCAGCAGACGGCCGGGACTAGCGGTCCATGAGCAGTTCTTC